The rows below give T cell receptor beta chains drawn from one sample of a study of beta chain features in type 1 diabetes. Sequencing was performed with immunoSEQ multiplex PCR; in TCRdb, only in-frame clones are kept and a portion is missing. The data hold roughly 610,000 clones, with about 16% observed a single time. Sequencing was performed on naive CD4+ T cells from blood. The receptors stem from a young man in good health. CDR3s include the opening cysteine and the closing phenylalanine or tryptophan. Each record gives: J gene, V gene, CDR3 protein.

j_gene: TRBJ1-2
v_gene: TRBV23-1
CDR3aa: CASSLGRAGWGYTF

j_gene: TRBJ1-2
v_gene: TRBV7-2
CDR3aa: CASSLAGTVNNYGYTF

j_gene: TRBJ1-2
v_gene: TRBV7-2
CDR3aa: CASSAGSGNYGYTF

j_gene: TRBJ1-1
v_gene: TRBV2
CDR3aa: CASSDRNTEAFF

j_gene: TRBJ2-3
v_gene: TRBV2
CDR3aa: CASIRDRKSTDTQYF

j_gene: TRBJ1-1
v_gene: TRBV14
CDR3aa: CASSQVTRGQAGRSFF

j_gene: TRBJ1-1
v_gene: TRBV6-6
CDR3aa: CASSDQQGWNTEAFF

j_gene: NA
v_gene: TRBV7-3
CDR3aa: CASSLTPGHTYEQYF

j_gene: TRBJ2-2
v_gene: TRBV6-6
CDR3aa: CAGQGYTGELFF

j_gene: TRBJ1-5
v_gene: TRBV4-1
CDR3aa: CASSHPLRVDSNQPQHF

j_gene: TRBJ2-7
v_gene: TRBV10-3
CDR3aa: CAISDKAHPFGSYEQYF

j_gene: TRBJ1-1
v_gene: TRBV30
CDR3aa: CAWRRLRDGNTEAFF

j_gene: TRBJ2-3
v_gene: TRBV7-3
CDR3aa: CASSLTADTQYF

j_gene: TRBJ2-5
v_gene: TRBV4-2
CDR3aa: CASSQGNYGETQYF

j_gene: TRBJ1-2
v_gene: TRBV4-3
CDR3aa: CASSQEGIGASYGYTF

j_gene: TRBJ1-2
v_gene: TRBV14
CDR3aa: CASSFRQGLAYGYTF

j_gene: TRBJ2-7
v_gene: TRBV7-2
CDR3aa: CASSPTDRTLSEQYF

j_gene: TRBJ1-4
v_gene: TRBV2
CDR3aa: CASKRQGLNEKLFF

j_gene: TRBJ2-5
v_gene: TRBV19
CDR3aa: CASSIVGVAEETQYF

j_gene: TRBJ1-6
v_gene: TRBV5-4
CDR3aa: CASSQTGGLSYNSPLHF

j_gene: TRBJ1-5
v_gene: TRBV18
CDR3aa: CASSPGRGGANQPQHF

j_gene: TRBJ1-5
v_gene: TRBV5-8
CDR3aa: CASSLSSNQPQHF

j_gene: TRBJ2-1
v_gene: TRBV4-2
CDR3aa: CASSQDWWQFF